The 16 T cell receptor beta chains below were found in one sample sequenced in a study of post-analysis software for immune sequencing data (dated by TCRdb to the mid-2010s). No antigen has been assigned to these receptors. Summary of the overall study and its limitations: Significantly higher frequencies in patients than in controls were found for about 5 TRBV segments, including TRBV5-6, TRBV5-1 and TRBV20-1.

Preparation of the library involved PCR. Sequenced using an Illumina HiSeq 2500. To reduce PCR and sequencing biases, unique molecular identifiers were incorporated into the TCR beta cDNA libraries. TCRdb's own reprocessing of the public reads used fastp at Q25 and MiXCR and kept productive beta chains. Rows with a matching CDR3 protein are joined into one entry that keeps the most common DNA and genes. The sample has some 700,000 distinct CDR3 sequences on record, roughly three fifths of them singletons. Around 11% of the sample rests with the top ten. Sequencing input: blood. Receptors originate from a girl aged 2 to 9 with multiple sclerosis.

The V call is TRBV10-3, the J call TRBJ2-5; 13 bases align to TRBD2. The germline V gene encodes CDR1 ENHRY and CDR2 SYGVKD. V lost 3 bases, J lost 5 bases, and 9 bases stayed unmatched. This CDR3 is built from 17 residues. In DNA, the CDR3 is TGTGCCATCAGTGAATCGGGACTAGCGGGATCCCCGGAGACCCAGTACTTC. Amino acids: CAISESGLAGSPETQYF.

The V call is TRBV6-6, the J call TRBJ1-4, with 9 bases lining up with TRBD1. The V and J ends lost 5 bases and 8 bases, in that order; junction bases with no gene match: 12. This CDR3 comprises 16 residues. Germline lookup yields CDR1 MNHNY and CDR2 SVGAGI (reference sequence). CDR3: CASSTPPGQGNEKLFF. Here the CDR3 DNA reads TGTGCCAGCAGTACCCCCCCGGGACAGGGAAACGAAAAACTGTTTTTT.

The rearrangement joins TRBV20-1 to TRBJ2-1, with 9 bases lining up with TRBD2. CDR1 and CDR2 (germline): DFQATT, SNEGSKA (reference sequence). This CDR3 region has 14 residues. The V and J ends lost 3 bases and 8 bases, in that order; junction bases with no gene match: 8. CDR3: CSARRASGEYEQFF. The CDR3 coding sequence is TGCAGTGCTAGGAGGGCTAGCGGGGAGTATGAGCAGTTCTTC.

This chain uses TRBV7-9 with TRBJ2-5; D possibly corresponds to TRBD2 (6 bases). CDR3 length: 14 residues. V lost 4 bases and J lost 2, with 11 bases in between. Germline CDR1 SEHNR, CDR2 FQNEAQ (reference sequence). CDR3: CASSSRLVQETQYF. DNA of the CDR3: TGTGCCAGCAGCTCCCGACTAGTACAAGAGACCCAGTACTTC. Looking up the rest from reference TRBV7-9 and TRBJ2-5 gives the full variable domain: DTGVSQNPRHKITKRGQNVTFRCDPISEHNRLYWYRQTLGQGPEFLTYFQNEAQLEKSRLLSDRFSAERPKGSFSTLEIQRTEQGDSAMYLCASSSRLVQETQYFGPGTRLLVL.

The rearrangement uses TRBV2 and TRBJ2-5; D is undetermined. The J call may not be correct, given that the DNA end is closer to TRBJ2-7. CDR1 and CDR2 from the germline V gene are SNHLY and FYNNEI. The CDR3 consists of 12 residues. CDR3 DNA: TGTGCCAGCTACTCGCTCCCCAGCGAGCAGTACTTC. It specifies CASYSLPSEQYF.

This clonotype has more than one count but fewer than ten. The chain recombines TRBV4-1 with TRBJ2-7, with 9 bases lining up with TRBD1. Germline V CDR1 and CDR2: MGHRA, YSYEKL. J was trimmed by 3 bases and V by 1 base; bases with no gene match: 7. CDR3 length: 16 residues. CDR3 nucleotides: TGCGCCAGCAGCCAAGCCGGACAGGGGACCCACTACGAGCAGTACTTC. Amino acid sequence: CASSQAGQGTHYEQYF.

V is TRBV12-3 or TRBV12-4 and J is TRBJ2-1; D is uncertain. Trimming took off 10 bases at V and 9 bases at J, with 7 bases between the two ends. The CDR3 totals 9 residues. CDR3 DNA sequence: TGTGCCAACACTCCTGAGCAGTTCTTC. Its translation: CANTPEQFF.

This clonotype was detected only a few times. The rearrangement joins TRBV29-1 to TRBJ2-7, with 9 bases matching TRBD1. V was clipped by 4 bases and J by 3 bases; unmatched bases: 4. CDR1 and CDR2 (germline): SQVTM, ANQGSEA. This CDR3 comprises 13 residues. CDR3 protein: CSVGTGEIYEQYF. In nucleotides, the CDR3 is TGCAGCGTTGGGACAGGGGAGATCTACGAGCAGTACTTC.

CDR3 region: CSVRQNYGYTF. CDR3 DNA sequence: TGCAGCGTGAGGCAGAACTATGGCTACACCTTC. The V call is TRBV29-1, the J call TRBJ1-2; D not certain. The length of the CDR3 is 11 residues. V shed 6 bases and J shed 2 bases, with 7 bases lying between them. Germline lookup yields CDR1 SQVTM and CDR2 ANQGSEA.

The sample holds one count of this clonotype. The gene calls are TRBV4-3 and TRBJ1-2; perhaps TRBD1 as D (6 bases). Germline lookup yields CDR1 LGHNA and CDR2 YSLEER. The CDR3 spans 15 residues. The V and J ends lost 0 bases and 4 bases respectively, with 12 bases between them. The CDR3 protein is CASSQEKTGLYGYTF. CDR3 nucleotides: TGCGCCAGCAGCCAAGAGAAGACAGGCCTCTATGGCTACACCTTC.

The sample holds a few counts of this clonotype. The chain carries TRBV12-3 or TRBV12-4 and TRBJ1-2; 12 bases are a match to TRBD1. This CDR3 has 14 residues. V was pared by 6 bases and J by 8 bases, with 7 bases of the junction left unmatched. The CDR3 DNA is TGTGCCAGCAGCCTGGGACAGGGGGCAGGAGGCTACACCTTC. As protein: CASSLGQGAGGYTF.

The V gene is TRBV29-1, the J gene TRBJ2-1; 9 bases fit TRBD1. V trimming: 7 bases; J trimming: 3 bases; junction bases outside the gene matches: 19. CDR1 and CDR2 (germline): SQVTM, ANQGSEA. This CDR3 has 18 residues. The CDR3 DNA reads TGCAGCGCCTCGGGACAGGGAAGTTCGGCCCGCTTCTACAATGAGCAGTTCTTC. Residues: CSASGQGSSARFYNEQFF.

The V call is TRBV20-1, the J call TRBJ2-3; D gene uncertain. The germline gives CDR1 DFQATT, CDR2 SNEGSKA (reference sequence). The CDR3 contains 13 residues. With 3 bases removed from V and 4 bases from J, the gap between germline ends came to 11 bases. DNA for the CDR3: TGCAGTGCTAGTCGAGGCACACCAGATACGCAGTATTTT. It encodes CSASRGTPDTQYF.

V is TRBV12-3 or TRBV12-4 and J is TRBJ2-2; 11 bases map to TRBD2. This CDR3 comprises 17 residues. J gave up 5 bases and V 3 bases, and 8 bases lay outside the gene matches. This CDR3 is CASSFLAGGLGTGELFF. CDR3 bases: TGTGCCAGCAGTTTCTTAGCGGGGGGGCTTGGTACCGGGGAGCTGTTTTTT.

This clonotype was detected a few times. The V call is TRBV7-9, the J call TRBJ2-1; a weak D match, TRBD2 (7 bases). V was shortened by 4 bases and J by 10 bases, with 20 bases between the two germline ends. The length of the CDR3 is 15 residues. Per germline, CDR1 SEHNR and CDR2 FQNEAQ (reference sequence). The CDR3 spells CASSSRPFRGAEQFF. The CDR3 DNA reads TGTGCCAGCAGCTCCCGTCCCTTTCGGGGGGCCGAGCAGTTCTTC. Looking up the rest from reference TRBV7-9 and TRBJ2-1 gives the full variable domain: DTGVSQNPRHKITKRGQNVTFRCDPISEHNRLYWYRQTLGQGPEFLTYFQNEAQLEKSRLLSDRFSAERPKGSFSTLEIQRTEQGDSAMYLCASSSRPFRGAEQFFGPGTRLTVL.

CDR3: CASSSLADTEAFF. CDR3 in DNA: TGTGCCAGCAGTTCTTTGGCGGACACTGAAGCTTTCTTT. The V gene is TRBV2, the J gene TRBJ1-1; D remains ambiguous. The germline V gene encodes CDR1 SNHLY and CDR2 FYNNEI. The V gene lost 5 bases and the J gene lost 3 bases, with 10 bases spanning the gap. This CDR3 is built from 13 residues.